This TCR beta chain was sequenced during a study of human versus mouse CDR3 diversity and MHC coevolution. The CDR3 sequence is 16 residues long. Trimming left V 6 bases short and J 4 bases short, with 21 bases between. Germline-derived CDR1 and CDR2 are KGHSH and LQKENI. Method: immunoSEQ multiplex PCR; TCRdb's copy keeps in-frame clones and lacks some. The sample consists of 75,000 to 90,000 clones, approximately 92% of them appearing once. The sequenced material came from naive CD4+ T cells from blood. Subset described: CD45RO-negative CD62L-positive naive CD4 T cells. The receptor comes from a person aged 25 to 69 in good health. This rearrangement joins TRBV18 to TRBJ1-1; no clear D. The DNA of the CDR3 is TGTGCCAGCTCCCTCGGCGGCCCACCCCGAGGCACTGAAGCTTTCTTT. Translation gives CASSLGGPPRGTEAFF.